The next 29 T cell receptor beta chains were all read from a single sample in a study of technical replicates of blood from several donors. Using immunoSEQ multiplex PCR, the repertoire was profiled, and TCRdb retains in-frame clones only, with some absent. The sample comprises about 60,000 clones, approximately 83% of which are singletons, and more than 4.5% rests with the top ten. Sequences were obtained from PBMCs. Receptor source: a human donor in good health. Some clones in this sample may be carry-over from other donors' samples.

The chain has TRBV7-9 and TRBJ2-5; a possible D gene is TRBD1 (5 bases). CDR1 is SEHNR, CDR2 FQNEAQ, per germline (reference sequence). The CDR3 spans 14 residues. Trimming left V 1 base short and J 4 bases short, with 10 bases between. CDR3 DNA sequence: TGTGCCAGCAGCTTAGGTATAGGGGCAGAGACCCAGTACTTC. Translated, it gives CASSLGIGAETQYF.

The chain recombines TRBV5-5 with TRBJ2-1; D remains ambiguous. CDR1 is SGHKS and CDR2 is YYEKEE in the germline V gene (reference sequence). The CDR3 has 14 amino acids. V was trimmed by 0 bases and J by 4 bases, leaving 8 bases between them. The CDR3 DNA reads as TGTGCCAGCAGCTTGGCCTTGACTTACAATGAGCAGTTCTTC. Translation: CASSLALTYNEQFF.

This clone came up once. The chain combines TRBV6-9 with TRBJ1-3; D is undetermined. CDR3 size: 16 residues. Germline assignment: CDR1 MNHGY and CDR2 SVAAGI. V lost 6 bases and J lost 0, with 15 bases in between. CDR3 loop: CASRPESRPSGNTIYF. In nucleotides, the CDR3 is TGTGCCAGCAGGCCCGAAAGCCGCCCCTCTGGAAACACCATATATTTT.

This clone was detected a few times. Here the CDR3 DNA reads TGTGCCAGCAGCGCCGTGCGGGGCTACGAGCAGTACTTC. This gives the protein CASSAVRGYEQYF. This rearrangement joins TRBV7-2 to TRBJ2-7; D is possibly TRBD2 (6 bases). This CDR3 contains 13 residues. The germline V gene has CDR1 SGHTA and CDR2 FQGNSA. The ends were cut back, 5 bases at V and 3 bases at J, with 11 bases in the middle.

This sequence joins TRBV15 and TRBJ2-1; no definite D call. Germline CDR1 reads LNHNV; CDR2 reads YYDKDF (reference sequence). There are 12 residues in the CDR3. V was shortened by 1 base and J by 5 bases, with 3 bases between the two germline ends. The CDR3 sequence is CATSRANNEQFF. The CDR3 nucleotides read TGTGCCACCAGCAGAGCCAACAATGAGCAGTTCTTC.

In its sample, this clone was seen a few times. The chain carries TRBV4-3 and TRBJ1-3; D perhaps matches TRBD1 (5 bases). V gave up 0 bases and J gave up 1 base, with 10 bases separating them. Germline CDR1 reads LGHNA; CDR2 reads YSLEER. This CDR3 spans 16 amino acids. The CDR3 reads CASSQDLRASGNTIYF. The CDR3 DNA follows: TGCGCCAGCAGCCAAGATCTCAGGGCTTCTGGAAACACCATATATTTT.

CDR3: CASSQDIAGGTEAFF. The CDR3 DNA follows: TGCGCCAGCAGCCAAGATATCGCAGGGGGAACTGAAGCTTTCTTT. This rearrangement joins TRBV4-3 to TRBJ1-1; 7 bases match TRBD1. Per the germline V gene, CDR1 is LGHNA and CDR2 is YSLEER. The CDR3 is 15 residues long. V lost 0 bases to trimming and J lost 5 bases; unmatched junction nucleotides: 6.

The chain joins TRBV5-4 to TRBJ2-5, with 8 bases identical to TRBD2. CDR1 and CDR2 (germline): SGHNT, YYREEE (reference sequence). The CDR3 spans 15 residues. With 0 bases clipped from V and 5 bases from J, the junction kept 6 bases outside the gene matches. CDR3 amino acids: CASSLVPAGEETQYF. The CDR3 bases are TGTGCCAGCAGCTTGGTCCCAGCGGGAGAGGAGACCCAGTACTTC.

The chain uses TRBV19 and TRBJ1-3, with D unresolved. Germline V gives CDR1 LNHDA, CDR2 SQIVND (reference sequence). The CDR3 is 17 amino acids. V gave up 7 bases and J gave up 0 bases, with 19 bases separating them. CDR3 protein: CASTPNAGGYSGNTIYF. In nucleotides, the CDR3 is TGTGCCAGTACCCCTAACGCCGGAGGGTACTCTGGAAACACCATATATTTT.

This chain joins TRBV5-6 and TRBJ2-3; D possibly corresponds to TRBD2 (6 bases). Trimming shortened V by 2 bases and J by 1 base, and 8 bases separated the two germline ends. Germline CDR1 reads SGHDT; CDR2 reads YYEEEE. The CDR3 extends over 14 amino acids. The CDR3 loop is CASSFPSGTDTQYF. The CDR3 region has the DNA TGTGCCAGCAGCTTCCCTAGCGGCACAGATACGCAGTATTTT. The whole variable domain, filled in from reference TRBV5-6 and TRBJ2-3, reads DAGVTQSPTHLIKTRGQQVTLRCSPKSGHDTVSWYQQALGQGPQFIFQYYEEEERQRGNFPDRFSGHQFPNYSSELNVNALLLGDSALYLCASSFPSGTDTQYFGPGTRLTVL.

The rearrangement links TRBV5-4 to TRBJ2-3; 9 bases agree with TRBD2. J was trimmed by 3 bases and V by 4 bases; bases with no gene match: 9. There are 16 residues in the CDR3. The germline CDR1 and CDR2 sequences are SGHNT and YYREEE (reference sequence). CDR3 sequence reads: CASSGMPGLATDTQYF. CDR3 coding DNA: TGTGCCAGCAGCGGAATGCCGGGACTAGCTACAGATACGCAGTATTTT.

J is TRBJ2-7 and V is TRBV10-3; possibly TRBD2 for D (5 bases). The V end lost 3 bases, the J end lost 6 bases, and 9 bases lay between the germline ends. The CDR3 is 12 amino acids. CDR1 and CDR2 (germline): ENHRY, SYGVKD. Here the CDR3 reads CAISDGLLEQYF. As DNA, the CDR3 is TGTGCCATCAGTGATGGACTTCTCGAGCAGTACTTC.

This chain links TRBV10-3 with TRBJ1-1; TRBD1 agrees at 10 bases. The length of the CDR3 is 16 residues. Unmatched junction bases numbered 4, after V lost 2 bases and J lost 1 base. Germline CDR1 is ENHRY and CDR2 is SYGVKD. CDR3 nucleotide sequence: TGTGCCATCAGTGAGGGACAGGGGGTTTCGAACACTGAAGCTTTCTTT. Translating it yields CAISEGQGVSNTEAFF.

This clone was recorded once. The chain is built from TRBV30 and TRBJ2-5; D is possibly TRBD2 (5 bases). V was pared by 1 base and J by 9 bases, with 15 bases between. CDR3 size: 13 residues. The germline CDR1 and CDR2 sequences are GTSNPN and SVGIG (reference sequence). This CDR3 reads CAWSEGREWAQYF. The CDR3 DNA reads TGTGCCTGGAGTGAGGGAAGGGAGTGGGCCCAGTACTTC.

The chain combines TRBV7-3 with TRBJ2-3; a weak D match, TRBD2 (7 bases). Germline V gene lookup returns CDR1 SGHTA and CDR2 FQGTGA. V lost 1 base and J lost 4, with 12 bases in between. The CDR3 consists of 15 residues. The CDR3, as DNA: TGTGCCAGCAGCTTAAGGATCGGGGGGCCAGATACGCAGTATTTT. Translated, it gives CASSLRIGGPDTQYF.

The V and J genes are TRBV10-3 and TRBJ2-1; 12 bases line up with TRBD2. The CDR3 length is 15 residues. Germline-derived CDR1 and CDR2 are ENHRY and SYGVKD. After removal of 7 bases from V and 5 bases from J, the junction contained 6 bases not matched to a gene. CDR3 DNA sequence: TGTGCCATCACTGGCCCTAGCGGGGGGGACAATGAGCAGTTCTTC. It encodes CAITGPSGGDNEQFF.

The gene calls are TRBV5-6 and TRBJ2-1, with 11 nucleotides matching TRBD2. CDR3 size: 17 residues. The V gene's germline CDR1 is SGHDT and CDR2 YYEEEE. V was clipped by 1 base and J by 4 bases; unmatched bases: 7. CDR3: CASSLFTSGGAYNEQFF. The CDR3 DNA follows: TGTGCCAGCAGCTTGTTTACTAGCGGGGGAGCGTACAATGAGCAGTTCTTC.

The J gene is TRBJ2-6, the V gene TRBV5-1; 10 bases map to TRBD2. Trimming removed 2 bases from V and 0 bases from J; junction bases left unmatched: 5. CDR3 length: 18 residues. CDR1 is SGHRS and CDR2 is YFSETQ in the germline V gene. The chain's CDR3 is CASSFFSGGSSGANVLTF. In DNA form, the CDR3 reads TGCGCCAGCAGCTTCTTTAGCGGGGGGTCCTCTGGGGCCAACGTCCTGACTTTC.

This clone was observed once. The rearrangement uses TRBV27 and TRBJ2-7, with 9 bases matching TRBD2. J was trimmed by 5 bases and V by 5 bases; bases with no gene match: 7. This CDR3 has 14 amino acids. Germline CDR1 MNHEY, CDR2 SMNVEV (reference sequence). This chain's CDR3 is CASSHGLAQDEQYF. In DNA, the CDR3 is TGTGCCAGCAGTCACGGACTAGCGCAAGACGAGCAGTACTTC.

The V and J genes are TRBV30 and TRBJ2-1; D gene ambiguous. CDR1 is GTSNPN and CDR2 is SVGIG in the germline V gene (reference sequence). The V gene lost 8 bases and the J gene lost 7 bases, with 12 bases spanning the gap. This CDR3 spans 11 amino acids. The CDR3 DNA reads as TGTGCCCGGACCCTGTCGAATGAGCAGTTCTTC. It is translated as CARTLSNEQFF.

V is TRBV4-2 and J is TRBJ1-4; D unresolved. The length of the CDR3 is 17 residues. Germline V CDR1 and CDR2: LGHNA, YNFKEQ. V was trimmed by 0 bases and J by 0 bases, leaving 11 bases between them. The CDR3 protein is CASSQDYWATTNEKLFF. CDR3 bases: TGTGCCAGCAGCCAAGATTATTGGGCCACAACTAATGAAAAACTGTTTTTT.

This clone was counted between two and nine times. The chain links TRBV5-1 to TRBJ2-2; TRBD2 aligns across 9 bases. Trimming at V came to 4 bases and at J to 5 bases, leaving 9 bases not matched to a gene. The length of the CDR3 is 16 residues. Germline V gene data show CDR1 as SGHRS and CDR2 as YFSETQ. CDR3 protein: CASSAASGRITGELFF. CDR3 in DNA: TGCGCCAGCAGCGCAGCCAGCGGGAGGATTACCGGGGAGCTGTTTTTT.

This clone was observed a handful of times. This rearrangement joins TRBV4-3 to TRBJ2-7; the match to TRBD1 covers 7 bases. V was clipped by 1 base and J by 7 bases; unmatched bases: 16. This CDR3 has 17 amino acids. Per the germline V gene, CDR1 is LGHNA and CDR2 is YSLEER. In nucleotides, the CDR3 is TGCGCCAGCAGCCAAGTCTTCACAGGGGATCGCTTTTTTGAGCAGTACTTC. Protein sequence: CASSQVFTGDRFFEQYF.

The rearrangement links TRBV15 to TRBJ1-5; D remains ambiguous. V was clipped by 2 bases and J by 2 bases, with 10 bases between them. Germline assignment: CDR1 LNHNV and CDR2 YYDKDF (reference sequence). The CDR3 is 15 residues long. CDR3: CATSRPDGGNQPQHF. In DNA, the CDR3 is TGTGCCACCAGCAGACCGGACGGGGGCAATCAGCCCCAGCATTTT.

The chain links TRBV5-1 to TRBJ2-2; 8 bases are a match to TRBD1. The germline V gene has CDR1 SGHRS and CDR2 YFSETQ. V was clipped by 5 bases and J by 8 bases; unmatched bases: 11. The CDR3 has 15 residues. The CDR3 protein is CASSSLTQGAGELFF. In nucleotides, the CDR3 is TGCGCCAGCAGTTCCCTCACCCAGGGGGCGGGGGAGCTGTTTTTT.

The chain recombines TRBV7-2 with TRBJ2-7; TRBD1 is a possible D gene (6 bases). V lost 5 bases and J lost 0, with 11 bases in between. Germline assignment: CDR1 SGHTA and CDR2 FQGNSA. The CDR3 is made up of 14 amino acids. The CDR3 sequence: CASSRDRSSYEQYF. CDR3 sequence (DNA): TGTGCCAGCAGCCGCGACAGGAGCTCCTACGAGCAGTACTTC.

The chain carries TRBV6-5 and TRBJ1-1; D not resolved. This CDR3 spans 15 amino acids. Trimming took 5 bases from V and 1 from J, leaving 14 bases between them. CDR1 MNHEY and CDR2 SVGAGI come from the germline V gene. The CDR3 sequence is CASSNLQATNTEAFF. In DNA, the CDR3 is TGTGCCAGCAGTAACTTGCAGGCCACGAACACTGAAGCTTTCTTT.

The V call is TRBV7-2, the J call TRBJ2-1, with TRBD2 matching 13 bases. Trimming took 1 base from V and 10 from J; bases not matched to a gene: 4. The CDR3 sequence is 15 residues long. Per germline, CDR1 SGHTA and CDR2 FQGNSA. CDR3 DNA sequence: TGTGCCAGCAGCTTAGTAGGGACTAGCGGGGAAGAGCAGTTCTTC. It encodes CASSLVGTSGEEQFF.

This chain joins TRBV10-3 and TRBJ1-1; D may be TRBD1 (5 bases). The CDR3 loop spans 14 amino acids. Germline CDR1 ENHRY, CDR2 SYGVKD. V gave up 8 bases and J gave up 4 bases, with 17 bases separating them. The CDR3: CAIAVGGGRTEAFF. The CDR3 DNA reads TGTGCCATCGCCGTTGGGGGGGGTCGCACTGAAGCTTTCTTT.